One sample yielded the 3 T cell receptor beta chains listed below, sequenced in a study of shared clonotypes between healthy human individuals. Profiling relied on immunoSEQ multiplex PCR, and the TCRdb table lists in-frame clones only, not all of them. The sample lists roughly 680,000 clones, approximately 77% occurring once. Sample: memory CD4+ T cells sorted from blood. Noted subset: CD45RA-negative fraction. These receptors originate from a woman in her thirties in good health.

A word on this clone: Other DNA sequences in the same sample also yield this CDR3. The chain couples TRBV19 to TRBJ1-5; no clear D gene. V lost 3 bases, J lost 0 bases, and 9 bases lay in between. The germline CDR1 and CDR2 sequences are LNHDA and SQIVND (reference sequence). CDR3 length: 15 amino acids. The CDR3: CASSISGDSNQPQHF. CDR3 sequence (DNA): TGTGCCAGTAGTATTTCCGGAGATAGCAATCAGCCCCAGCATTTT.

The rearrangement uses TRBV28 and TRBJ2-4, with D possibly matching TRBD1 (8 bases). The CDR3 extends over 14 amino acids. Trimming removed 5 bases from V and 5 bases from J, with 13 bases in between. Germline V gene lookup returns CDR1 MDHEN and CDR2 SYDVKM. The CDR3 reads CASSPTGGENIQYF. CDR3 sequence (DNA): TGTGCCAGCAGTCCCACAGGGGGGGAAAACATTCAGTACTTC.

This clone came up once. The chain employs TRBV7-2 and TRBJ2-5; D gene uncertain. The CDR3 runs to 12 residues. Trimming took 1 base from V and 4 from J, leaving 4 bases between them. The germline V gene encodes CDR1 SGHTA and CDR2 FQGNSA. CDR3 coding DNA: TGTGCCAGCAGCTTAGTCGGAGAGACCCAGTACTTC. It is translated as CASSLVGETQYF.